Listed below are T cell receptor beta chains from one sample, sequenced in a study of OX40 agonist ivuxolimab in advanced cancers. Clones were read by immunoSEQ multiplex PCR, and TCRdb kept only the in-frame ones, dropping some. Of 65,000 to 95,000 clones in the sample, approximately 90% are singletons; the top ten hold less than 0.6%. The sample in question was CD4+ or CD8+ T cells sorted from blood, obtained in a trial of the OX40 agonist ivuxolimab. The receptors shown here come from an adult with an advanced solid tumor such as melanoma, head and neck, liver or kidney cancer. Each CDR3 is given with its conserved first and last residue. Only some rows state a clone size, as once, few, many or a class for expanded clones.

v_gene	j_gene	abundance	CDR3aa
TRBV18	TRBJ1-1	.	CASSPDGQFHTEAFF
TRBV10-2	TRBJ2-7	.	CASGLNSYEQYF
TRBV19	TRBJ1-1	once	CASSIAGTPIDTEAFF
TRBV4-1	TRBJ2-2	once	CASSQGDVNTGELFF
TRBV7-2	TRBJ2-6	.	CASSPIGANVLTF
TRBV29-1	TRBJ1-1	.	CSAHSQGAEAFF
TRBV2	TRBJ2-1	.	CASSPPILQGKGDEQFF
TRBV19	TRBJ2-2	once	CASSTSGGPTGELFF
TRBV9	TRBJ1-3	.	CASSVGPGQENTIYF
TRBV9	TRBJ1-4	few	CASSVGRQGRMVHEKLFF
TRBV7-8	TRBJ2-5	.	CASSLWRGNLQETQYF
TRBV7-7	TRBJ2-2	.	CASSLVGENTGELFF
TRBV7-3	TRBJ1-2	.	CASSLGSGVGYTF
TRBV5-1	TRBJ2-5	.	CASGTGSTLGQETQYF
TRBV7-2	TRBJ1-2	.	CASSRDSYGYTF
TRBV18	TRBJ2-2	.	CASFQQGNTGELFF
TRBV5-4	TRBJ1-5	.	CASSAGQGAPNQPQHF
TRBV12-5	TRBJ2-3	.	CASAFGGGGTQYF
TRBV27	TRBJ1-1	.	CASSLRRGVENTEAFF
TRBV6-1	TRBJ1-5	.	CASSEDSTWQPQHF
TRBV6-5	TRBJ2-5	.	CATARTGGLETQYF
TRBV6-1	TRBJ1-2	.	CASSDLAAYGYTF
TRBV5-4	TRBJ1-6	.	CASSQGTGQQPPPLHF
TRBV5-1	TRBJ2-3	once	CASSLGGQSTDTQYF
TRBV5-1	TRBJ2-5	.	CASSTRQGSEETQYF
TRBV5-1	TRBJ1-2	.	CASSLGQRDYGYTF
TRBV7-8	TRBJ1-3	.	CASRPRTGNTIYF
TRBV6-1	TRBJ2-3	once	CASRGTVSSTDTQYF
TRBV6-1	TRBJ1-3	few	CASTISTGNTIYF
TRBV11-2	TRBJ1-2	.	CASSLSENYGYTF
TRBV2	TRBJ2-1	.	CASSATALEEFF
TRBV19	TRBJ2-2	once	CATTRGANTGELFF
TRBV7-2	TRBJ2-7	.	CASRHAKGAGAYEQYF
TRBV5-1	TRBJ2-1	.	CASSLDRHEQFF
TRBV23-1	TRBJ2-5	.	CASSQTGSQETQYF
TRBV5-1	TRBJ2-5	once	CASSLKTGGEETQYF
TRBV4-1	TRBJ2-5	once	CASSQGEWGGRGETQYF
TRBV15	TRBJ1-1	.	CATSRRQSPMNTEAFF
TRBV25-1	TRBJ2-1	.	CASEGRGGYNEQFF
TRBV7-2	TRBJ1-4	.	CASSLSRTGEKLFF
TRBV7-9	TRBJ1-1	.	CASSRPEGTEAFF
TRBV4-2	TRBJ2-5	few	CASSRYQSGQGGDQYF